This T cell receptor (beta chain) is drawn from a study of monozygotic twins with inflammatory bowel disease. Study-wide results and caveats: For repertoire similarity, concordant twins did not differ from discordant twins, possibly because power was limited. IBD patients had lower TCRbeta diversity (inverse Simpson) than healthy co-twins.

This CDR3 is built from 16 residues. Looked up from germline, CDR1 is KGHSH and CDR2 is LQKENI. In preparing each TCR library, about 3,700 ng of total RNA was used. Both TCRalpha and TCRbeta cDNA were subjected to two nested PCRs lasting approximately 16 and 10 cycles. TCRdb re-called the 5' RACE reads; every CDR3 protein appears as one record, without DNA. The sample has about 440,000 distinct CDR3 sequences. Turning to this clonotype: Its antigen is not identified.

The chain has TRBV18 and TRBJ2-1; TCRdb lists TRBD2, though no DNA is available to test this call. The clonotype originates from a human donor with ulcerative colitis or Crohn's disease, or a healthy co-twin of an affected twin (not recorded which). The specimen was blood. The CDR3 reads CASSTTTSGLYNEQFF. The whole variable domain, remainder taken from reference TRBV18 and TRBJ2-1, is NAGVMQNPRHLVRRRGQEARLRCSPMKGHSHVYWYRQLPEEGLKFMVYLQKENIIDESGMPKERFSAEFPKEGPSILRIQQVVRGDSAAYFCASSTTTSGLYNEQFFGPGTRLTVL.